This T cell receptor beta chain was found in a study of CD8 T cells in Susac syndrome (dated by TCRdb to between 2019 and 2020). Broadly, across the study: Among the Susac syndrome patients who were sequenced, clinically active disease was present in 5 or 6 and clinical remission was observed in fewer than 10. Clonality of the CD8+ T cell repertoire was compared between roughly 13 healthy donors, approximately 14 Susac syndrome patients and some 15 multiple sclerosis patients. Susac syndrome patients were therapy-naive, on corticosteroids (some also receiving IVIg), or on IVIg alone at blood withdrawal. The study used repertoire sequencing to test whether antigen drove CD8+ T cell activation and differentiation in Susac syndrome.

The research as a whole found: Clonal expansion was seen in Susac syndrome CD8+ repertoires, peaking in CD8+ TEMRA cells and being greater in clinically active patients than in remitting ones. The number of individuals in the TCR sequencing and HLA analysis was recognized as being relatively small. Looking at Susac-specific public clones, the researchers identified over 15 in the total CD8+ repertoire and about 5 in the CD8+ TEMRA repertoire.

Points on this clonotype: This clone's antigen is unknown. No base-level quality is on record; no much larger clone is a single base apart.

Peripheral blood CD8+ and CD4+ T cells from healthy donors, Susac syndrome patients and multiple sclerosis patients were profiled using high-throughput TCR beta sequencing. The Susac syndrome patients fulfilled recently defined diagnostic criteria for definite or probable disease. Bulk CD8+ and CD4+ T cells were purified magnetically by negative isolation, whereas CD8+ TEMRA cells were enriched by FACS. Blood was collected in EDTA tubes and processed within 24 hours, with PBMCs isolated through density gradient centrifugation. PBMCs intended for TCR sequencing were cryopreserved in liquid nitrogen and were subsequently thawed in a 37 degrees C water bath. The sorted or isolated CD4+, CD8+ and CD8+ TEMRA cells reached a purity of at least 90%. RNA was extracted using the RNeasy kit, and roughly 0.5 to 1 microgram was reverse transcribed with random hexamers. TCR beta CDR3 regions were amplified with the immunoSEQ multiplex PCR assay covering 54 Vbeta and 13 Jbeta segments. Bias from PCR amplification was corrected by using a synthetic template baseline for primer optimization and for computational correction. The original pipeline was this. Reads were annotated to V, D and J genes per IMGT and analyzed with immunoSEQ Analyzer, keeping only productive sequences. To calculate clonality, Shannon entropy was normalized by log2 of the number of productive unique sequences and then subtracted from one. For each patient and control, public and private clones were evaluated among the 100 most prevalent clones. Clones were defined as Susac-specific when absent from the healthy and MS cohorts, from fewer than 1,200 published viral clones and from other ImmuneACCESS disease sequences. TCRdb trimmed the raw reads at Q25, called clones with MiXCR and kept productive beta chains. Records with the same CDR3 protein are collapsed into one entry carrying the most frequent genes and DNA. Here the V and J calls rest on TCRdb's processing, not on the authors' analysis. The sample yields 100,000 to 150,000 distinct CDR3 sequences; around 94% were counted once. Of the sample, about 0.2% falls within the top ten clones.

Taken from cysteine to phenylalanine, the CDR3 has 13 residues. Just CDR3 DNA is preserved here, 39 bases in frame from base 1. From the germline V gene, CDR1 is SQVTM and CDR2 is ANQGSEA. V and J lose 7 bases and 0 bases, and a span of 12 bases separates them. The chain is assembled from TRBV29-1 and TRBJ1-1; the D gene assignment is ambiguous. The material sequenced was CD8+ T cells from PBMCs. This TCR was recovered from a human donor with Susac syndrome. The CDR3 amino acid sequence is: CSANDGLNTEAFF. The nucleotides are TGCAGCGCCAACGACGGCTTGAACACTGAAGCTTTCTTT.